The clone carrying this T cell receptor (beta chain) has at least ten counts. One entry per CDR3 protein results from TCRdb running MiXCR on the 5' RACE reads. The profile covers tens of thousands of distinct CDR3 sequences, with 5% to 7% appearing a single time and about 5.5% taken by the ten largest. These data belong to a study of early T cells in non-severe SARS-CoV-2 infection. V gave up 4 bases and J gave up 0 bases; unmatched junction bases: 16. The CDR3 length is 20 residues. This receptor was identified in an adult who was a healthcare worker with PCR-confirmed SARS-CoV-2 infection or an uninfected control (not recorded which). The rearrangement links TRBV12-3 or TRBV12-4 to TRBJ2-3; TRBD2 matches at 10 bases. Material for sequencing was whole blood. The CDR3 sequence is CASSSPRLGTSVPSTDTQYF. The CDR3 nucleotides are TGTGCCAGCAGTTCCCCCCGCTTAGGGACTAGCGTTCCTAGCACAGATACGCAGTATTTT.